This TCR beta chain was retrieved from a study of blood T cell repertoires in COVID-19. Study context: Acute and convalescent COVID-19 specimens originated in the United States, Italy and Spain. From T cells, B-cell-depleted T cells, or PBMCs came the material, which was cDNA or gDNA.

Authors' methods: Estimates of nucleated cell counts were drawn from the amplification of reference gene primers. Only in-frame clones appear in the TCRdb table, and some are missing; sequencing was by immunoSEQ multiplex PCR. That table gives V, J and clone size, and the DNA gave D and trimming. Of around 260,000 clones listed, more than 85% are singletons. V was clipped by 3 bases and J by 4 bases; unmatched bases: 2. The V gene's germline CDR1 is MNHNS and CDR2 SASEGT. The CDR3 is made up of 13 amino acids. The Seattle patients, enrolled during active infection, were followed longitudinally. The sequenced material came from peripheral blood. The genes are TRBV6-1 and TRBJ1-1; 7 bases are a match to TRBD1. The receptor comes from a person under 30 with COVID-19, enrolled during active disease. CDR3 nucleotides: TGTGCCAGCAGTGAGCGGACAGGCACTGAAGCTTTCTTT. This encodes CASSERTGTEAFF.